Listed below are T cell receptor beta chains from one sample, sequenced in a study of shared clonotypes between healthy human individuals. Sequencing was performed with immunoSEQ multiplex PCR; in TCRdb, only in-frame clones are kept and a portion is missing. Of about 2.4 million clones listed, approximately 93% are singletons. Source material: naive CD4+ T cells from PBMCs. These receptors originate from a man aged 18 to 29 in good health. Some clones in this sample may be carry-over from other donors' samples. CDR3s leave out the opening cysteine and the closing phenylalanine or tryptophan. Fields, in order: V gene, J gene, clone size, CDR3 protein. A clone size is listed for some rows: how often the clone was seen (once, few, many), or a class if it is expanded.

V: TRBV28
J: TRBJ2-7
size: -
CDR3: ASRTGFQQY

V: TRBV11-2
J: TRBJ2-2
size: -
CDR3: ASSPGKGRITGELF

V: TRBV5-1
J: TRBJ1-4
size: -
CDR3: ASSSNGGPRLNEKLF

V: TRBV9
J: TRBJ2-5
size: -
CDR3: ASSLSGSTGETQY

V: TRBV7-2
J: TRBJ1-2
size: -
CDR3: ASSLGQGDYGYT

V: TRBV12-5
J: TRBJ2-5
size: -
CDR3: ATQRGPGETQY

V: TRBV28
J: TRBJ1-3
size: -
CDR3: ASSVPPGGGNTIY

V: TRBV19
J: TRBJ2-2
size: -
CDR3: ASNDPGQVFTGELF

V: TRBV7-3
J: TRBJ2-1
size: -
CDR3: ASSLDGAQF

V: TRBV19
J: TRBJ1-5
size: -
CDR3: ASSPRTGVQPQH

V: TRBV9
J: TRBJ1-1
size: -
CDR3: ASSVAGSMNTEAF

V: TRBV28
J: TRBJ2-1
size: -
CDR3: ASSPRTGSSYNEQF

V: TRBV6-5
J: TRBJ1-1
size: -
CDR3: ASSYGGLGTEAF

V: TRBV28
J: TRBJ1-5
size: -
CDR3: ASSLLIQPQH

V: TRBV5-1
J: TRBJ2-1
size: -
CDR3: ASSLEPSGLDEQF

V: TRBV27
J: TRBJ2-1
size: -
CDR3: ASTGRLRLNSYNEQF

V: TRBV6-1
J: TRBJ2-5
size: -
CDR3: ASVPGVETQY

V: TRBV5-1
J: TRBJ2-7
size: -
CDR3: ASSRLPPGPGTYEQY

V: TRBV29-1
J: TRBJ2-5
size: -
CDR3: SGLANQETQY

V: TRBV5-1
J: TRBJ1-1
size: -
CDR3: ASSKGQGDTEAF

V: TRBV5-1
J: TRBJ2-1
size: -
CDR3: ASSLPLAGSHEQF

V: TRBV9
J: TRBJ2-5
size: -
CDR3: ASSPRDSPETQY

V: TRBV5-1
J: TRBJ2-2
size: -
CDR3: ASSLASQGNTGELF

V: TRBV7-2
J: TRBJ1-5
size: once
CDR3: ASGRTGNQPQH

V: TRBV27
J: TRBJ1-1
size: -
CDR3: ASSAAGAFTEAF

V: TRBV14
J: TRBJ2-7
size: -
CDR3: ASSQDISYEQY

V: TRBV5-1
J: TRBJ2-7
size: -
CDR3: ASSPDTHSYEQY

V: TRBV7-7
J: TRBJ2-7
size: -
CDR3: ASSQGQTYEQY

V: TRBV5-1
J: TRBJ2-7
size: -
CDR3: ASSWDGGSYEQY

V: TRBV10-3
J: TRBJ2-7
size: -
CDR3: AISLGTEQY

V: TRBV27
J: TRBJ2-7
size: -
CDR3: ASSPRRDSEVWIYEQY

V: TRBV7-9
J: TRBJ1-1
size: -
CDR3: ASSPDRVIEAF

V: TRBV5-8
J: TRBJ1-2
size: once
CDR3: ASSLFLGLGYGYT

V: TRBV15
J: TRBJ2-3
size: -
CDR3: ATRQGSLLADTQY

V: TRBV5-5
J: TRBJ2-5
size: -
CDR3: ASSFRGTSGTPQETQY

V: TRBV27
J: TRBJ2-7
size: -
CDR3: ASSPGGRTGSYEQY

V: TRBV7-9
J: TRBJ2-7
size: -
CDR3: ASSLFRGREIYEQY

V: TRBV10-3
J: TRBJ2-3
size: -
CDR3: AIGTGGTDTQY

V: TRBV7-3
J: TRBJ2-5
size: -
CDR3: ASSSGTSGRLETQY

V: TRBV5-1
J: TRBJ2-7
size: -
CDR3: ASSLELAAGDGQY

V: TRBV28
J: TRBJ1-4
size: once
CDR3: ASSYRVGTVEKLF

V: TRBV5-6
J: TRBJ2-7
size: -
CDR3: ASTSLAEQY

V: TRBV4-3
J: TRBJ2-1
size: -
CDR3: ASSQAGQGRTYNEQF

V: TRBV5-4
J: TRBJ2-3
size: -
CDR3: ASSSTSGRALGTDTQY

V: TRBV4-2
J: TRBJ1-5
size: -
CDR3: ASSQGRGNQPQH

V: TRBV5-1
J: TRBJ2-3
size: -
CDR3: ASSLRAGGSSDTQY